Shown below are 24 T cell receptor beta chains from a single sample sequenced in a study of blood T cell repertoires in COVID-19. Some clones are missing from TCRdb's copy, which holds only in-frame ones; the method was immunoSEQ multiplex PCR. The sample yields tens of thousands of clones, just under 90% seen once. Source material: peripheral blood. The receptors here all came from a man older than 75 with active or convalescent COVID-19.

The DNA for the CDR3 is TGTGCCAGCAGACGAGACAGGGACTATGGCTACACCTTC. It specifies CASRRDRDYGYTF. V gene TRBV27 combines with J gene TRBJ1-2; TRBD1 agrees at 7 bases. The junction had 4 bases not matched to a gene; V was cut back by 6 bases and J by 3 bases. The CDR3 is 13 residues long. CDR1 is MNHEY and CDR2 is SMNVEV in the germline V gene (reference sequence).

CDR3 region: CASSLQTGNEQYF. The CDR3 nucleotides are TGTGCCAGCTCACTCCAGACAGGGAACGAGCAGTACTTC. This chain links TRBV18 with TRBJ2-7, with 7 positions matching TRBD1. The CDR3 is made up of 13 amino acids. Germline CDR1 reads KGHSH; CDR2 reads LQKENI. The ends lost 4 bases at V and 5 bases at J; junction bases unmatched: 5.

V is TRBV6-5 and J is TRBJ1-3, with D possibly being TRBD1 (5 bases). CDR3 length equals 15 residues. The V and J ends lost 6 bases and 2 bases respectively, with 14 bases between them. Looked up from germline, CDR1 is MNHEY and CDR2 is SVGAGI. The DNA for the CDR3 is TGTGCCAGCAGACCGCTCCAGGGTGCTGGAAACACCATATATTTT. Protein sequence: CASRPLQGAGNTIYF.

A note on this clone: A junction end diverges from the germline sequence, so it may reflect a read error. The chain carries TRBV5-1 and TRBJ1-1; D is unclear. The germline gives CDR1 SGHRS, CDR2 YFSETQ. The CDR3 covers 12 residues. The CDR3 here is CASSRALREDFF. CDR3 sequence (DNA): TGCGCCAGCAGCAGGGCCCTCCGGGAAGATTTCTTT.

This clone was seen a few times. The rearrangement links TRBV24-1 to TRBJ2-7; 9 nucleotides agree with TRBD1. V was clipped by 2 bases and J by 5 bases; unmatched bases: 6. The germline V gene has CDR1 KGHDR and CDR2 SFDVKD. This CDR3 contains 15 residues. The CDR3 reads CATSDWGTGFNEQYF. The CDR3 region has the DNA TGTGCCACCAGTGATTGGGGGACAGGGTTCAACGAGCAGTACTTC.

The V and J genes are TRBV7-9 and TRBJ2-3; TRBD2 matches at 10 bases. CDR3 length equals 15 residues. Germline-derived CDR1 and CDR2 are SEHNR and FQNEAQ (reference sequence). Unmatched junction bases numbered 4, after V lost 7 bases and J lost 0 bases. The CDR3 DNA reads as TGTGCCAGCAACCGGGGACTAGCGAGCACAGATACGCAGTATTTT. Protein product: CASNRGLASTDTQYF.

This clone was counted between two and nine times. The genes are TRBV3-1 (or the pseudogene TRBV3-2) and TRBJ2-5; D is perhaps TRBD2 (6 bases). V lost 2 bases and J 1 base, leaving 8 bases between the germline ends. The V gene's germline CDR1 is LGHDT and CDR2 YNNKEL (reference sequence). CDR3 length equals 14 residues. CDR3 region: CASSQRGSQETQYF. The DNA of the CDR3 is TGTGCCAGCAGCCAACGGGGGAGCCAAGAGACCCAGTACTTC.

This clone came up once. The V gene is TRBV27, the J gene TRBJ2-7, with 9 bases fitting TRBD2. From germline, CDR1 is MNHEY and CDR2 SMNVEV (reference sequence). The CDR3 is 15 amino acids. V was pared by 6 bases and J by 4 bases, with 10 bases of the junction left unmatched. For the CDR3, the DNA is TGTGCCAGCAGCCCAAGAGCGGGAGGCATGTACGAGCAGTACTTC. Amino acids: CASSPRAGGMYEQYF.

The V call is TRBV9, the J call TRBJ2-7, with a possible D match to TRBD2 (6 bases). Per germline, CDR1 SGDLS and CDR2 YYNGEE. The V end lost 3 bases, the J end lost 6 bases, and 16 bases lay between the germline ends. CDR3 size: 14 residues. The CDR3 bases are TGTGCCAGCAGCGGTTGGCGGGGCGTGACCGAGCAGTACTTC. It encodes CASSGWRGVTEQYF. Drawing the rest from reference TRBV9 and TRBJ2-7, the complete variable domain is DSGVTQTPKHLITATGQRVTLRCSPRSGDLSVYWYQQSLDQGLQFLIQYYNGEERAKGNILERFSAQQFPDLHSELNLSSLELGDSALYFCASSGWRGVTEQYFGPGTRLTVT.

This chain joins TRBV25-1 and TRBJ2-7, with 7 bases matching TRBD1. Germline CDR1 reads MGHDK; CDR2 reads SYGVNS. The V segment lost 2 bases and the J segment 3 bases; nucleotides outside the gene matches: 7. The CDR3 is made up of 15 amino acids. The CDR3 protein is CASSEPGQSHYEQYF. Here the CDR3 DNA reads TGTGCCAGCAGTGAACCGGGACAGTCACACTACGAGCAGTACTTC.

The chain joins TRBV5-1 to TRBJ1-2; 9 bases align to TRBD1. This CDR3 spans 16 amino acids. The germline gives CDR1 SGHRS, CDR2 YFSETQ. The ends lost 0 bases at V and 0 bases at J; junction bases unmatched: 3. The CDR3 DNA is TGCGCCAGCAGCTTGGGGGACAGGGAAACTAACTATGGCTACACCTTC. Translating it yields CASSLGDRETNYGYTF.

The CDR3 DNA sequence: TGTGCCAGCAGCCCAATGGCGGCCGGAAACACCATATATTTT. Translated, it gives CASSPMAAGNTIYF. The rearrangement uses TRBV7-9 and TRBJ1-3; unclear D gene. Germline-derived CDR1 and CDR2 are SEHNR and FQNEAQ (reference sequence). This CDR3 is built from 14 residues. Trimming stripped 5 bases from V and 4 bases from J, with 12 bases between.

This clone has just a few counts. DNA of the CDR3: TGTGCCAGCAGCTTAGGGGTTCGAGGGAATCAGCCCCAGCATTTT. Encoded protein: CASSLGVRGNQPQHF. This chain joins TRBV11-2 and TRBJ1-5, with unresolved D. Trimming took 1 base from V and 4 from J, leaving 11 bases between them. This CDR3 spans 15 amino acids. Germline V gives CDR1 SGHAT, CDR2 FQNNGV.

This chain connects TRBV7-2 to TRBJ1-6; D not certain. The CDR3 covers 14 residues. Germline values: CDR1 SGHTA, CDR2 FQGNSA. V was shortened by 1 base and J by 4 bases, with 5 bases between the two germline ends. The CDR3 DNA reads TGTGCCAGCAGCTTAGAGACATATAATTCACCCCTCCACTTT. The encoded protein is CASSLETYNSPLHF.

The J gene is TRBJ1-4, the V gene TRBV27; the D is unclear. CDR1 and CDR2 (germline): MNHEY, SMNVEV (reference sequence). V was pared by 5 bases and J by 4 bases, with 11 bases between. The CDR3 contains 14 residues. CDR3 loop: CASSLAGGNEKLFF. CDR3 DNA sequence: TGTGCCAGCAGTCTAGCGGGCGGTAATGAAAAACTGTTTTTT.

This clone appeared once. V usage is TRBV5-1 and J usage is TRBJ2-7; 9 nucleotides agree with TRBD2. Looked up from germline, CDR1 is SGHRS and CDR2 is YFSETQ. The V gene end was trimmed by 5 bases and the J gene end by 6 bases; junction bases not matched to a gene: 9. CDR3 size: 14 residues. The CDR3 region has the DNA TGCGCCAGCAGGCGGGGGGGCGCCCCCATCGAGCAGTACTTC. Translating it yields CASRRGGAPIEQYF.

The V gene is TRBV6-5, the J gene TRBJ1-2, with D maybe TRBD1 (6 bases). From germline, CDR1 is MNHEY and CDR2 SVGAGI. The CDR3 totals 12 residues. V lost 8 bases and J 6 bases, leaving 13 bases between the germline ends. In DNA form, the CDR3 reads TGTGCCAGCGCGCGGGGGCCGGATGGCTACACCTTC. It encodes CASARGPDGYTF.

The chain combines TRBV5-1 with TRBJ1-1; D is perhaps TRBD1 (5 bases). The CDR3 covers 14 residues. V lost 0 bases and J 1 base, leaving 7 bases between the germline ends. Germline CDR1 is SGHRS and CDR2 is YFSETQ. The DNA for the CDR3 is TGCGCCAGCAGCTTGGCGGGGGAGAACACTGAAGCTTTCTTT. Translation: CASSLAGENTEAFF.

The gene calls are TRBV19 and TRBJ1-6; D is ambiguous. The CDR3 runs 14 residues. The V gene's germline CDR1 is LNHDA and CDR2 SQIVND (reference sequence). Trimming cost V 5 bases and J 0 bases, with 5 bases left between them. This CDR3 is CASSRSSYNSPLHF. In nucleotides, the CDR3 is TGTGCCAGTAGTCGTAGCTCCTATAATTCACCCCTCCACTTT.

In its sample, this clone was seen once. This chain uses TRBV5-1 with TRBJ1-6; 9 bases agree with TRBD1. The V gene end was trimmed by 3 bases and the J gene end by 9 bases; junction bases not matched to a gene: 4. The CDR3 totals 14 residues. CDR1 is SGHRS and CDR2 is YFSETQ in the germline V gene. The CDR3 reads CASSSGTGPSPLHF. DNA for the CDR3: TGCGCCAGCAGCTCCGGGACAGGGCCTTCACCCCTCCACTTT.

The V call is TRBV19, the J call TRBJ2-1, with 12 nucleotides matching TRBD2. The CDR3 is made up of 16 amino acids. V dropped 4 bases and J dropped 12; count of bases not matched to a gene: 13. The germline V gene encodes CDR1 LNHDA and CDR2 SQIVND (reference sequence). The CDR3 is CASSTGLAGPLGGQFF. In DNA form, the CDR3 reads TGTGCCAGTAGTACTGGACTAGCGGGACCCCTCGGGGGGCAGTTCTTC. Complete variable domain (other parts from reference TRBV19 and TRBJ2-1): DGGITQSPKYLFRKEGQNVTLSCEQNLNHDAMYWYRQDPGQGLRLIYYSQIVNDFQKGDIAEGYSVSREKKESFPLTVTSAQKNPTAFYLCASSTGLAGPLGGQFFGPGTRLTVL.

The chain couples TRBV14 to TRBJ2-2; possible D gene TRBD1, 5 bases. Per germline, CDR1 SGHDN and CDR2 FVKESK. V gave up 1 base and J gave up 0 bases, with 6 bases separating them. The length of the CDR3 is 15 residues. The CDR3 loop reads CASSQGTPNTGELFF. In DNA form, the CDR3 reads TGTGCCAGCAGCCAAGGGACACCGAACACCGGGGAGCTGTTTTTT.

The rearrangement links TRBV25-1 to TRBJ1-2; no clear D gene. This CDR3 has 12 residues. CDR1 is MGHDK and CDR2 is SYGVNS in the germline V gene. The ends were cut back, 4 bases at V and 2 bases at J, with 5 bases in the middle. CDR3 in amino acids: CASSAGNYGYTF. The DNA for the CDR3 is TGTGCCAGCAGTGCGGGGAACTATGGCTACACCTTC.

DNA of the CDR3: TGTGCCTGGACAGGGGGCATGTCTGGAAACACCATATATTTT. Residues: CAWTGGMSGNTIYF. The V and J genes are TRBV30 and TRBJ1-3; 8 nucleotides agree with TRBD1. Germline values: CDR1 GTSNPN, CDR2 SVGIG (reference sequence). Trimming removed 4 bases from V and 1 base from J; junction bases left unmatched: 3. The CDR3 has 14 residues.